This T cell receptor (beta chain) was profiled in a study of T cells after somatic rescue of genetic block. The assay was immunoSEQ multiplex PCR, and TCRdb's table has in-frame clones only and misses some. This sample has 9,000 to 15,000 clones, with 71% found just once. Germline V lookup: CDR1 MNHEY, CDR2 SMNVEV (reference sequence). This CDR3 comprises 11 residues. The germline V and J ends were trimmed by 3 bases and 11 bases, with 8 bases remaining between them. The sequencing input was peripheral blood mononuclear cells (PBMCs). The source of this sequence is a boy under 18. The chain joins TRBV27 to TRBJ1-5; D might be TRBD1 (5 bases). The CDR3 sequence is CASSFRGTQHF. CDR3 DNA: TGTGCCAGCAGTTTTCGGGGGACCCAGCATTTT.